This TCR beta chain originates from a study of CD8 T cells in ankylosing spondylitis. Study outcomes and limitations: Some of the motif variants had earlier been found in reactive arthritis patients' fluid and blood. Matched ankylosing spondylitis synovial fluid reportedly showed significant enrichment of disease-linked clones. Researchers report that disease-linked clones proved CD8+ and relatively rare in peripheral blood.

Quantitative 5'-RACE with molecular barcodes was used to make the TCR beta libraries. TCRdb re-derived calls from the 5' RACE reads in MiXCR, one entry per CDR3 protein. Of approximately 220,000 distinct CDR3 sequences detected, roughly 10% appear once; the ten largest clones hold 20% to 25%. Points on this clonotype: Its antigen is as yet unknown.

The V gene's germline CDR1 is SGHTA and CDR2 FQGNSA. The V segment lost 6 bases and the J segment 0 bases; nucleotides outside the gene matches: 4. The CDR3 spans 15 residues. The clonotype comes from a male donor with ankylosing spondylitis or in good health (not recorded which). This rearrangement joins TRBV7-2 to TRBJ1-4, with 7 bases identical to TRBD1. The material sequenced was blood, either unsorted or a sorted T cell fraction (not recorded which). CDR3 residues: CASRPTGATNEKLFF. In nucleotides, the CDR3 is TGTGCCAGCAGACCTACAGGGGCAACTAATGAAAAACTGTTTTTT.